These 7 T cell receptor beta chains originate from one sample sequenced in a study of blood T cell repertoires in COVID-19. This table comes from immunoSEQ multiplex PCR, and its TCRdb copy is limited to in-frame clones, with some not included. The repertoire includes around 260,000 clones, 65% to 90% of them detected once, and about an eighth sits in the top ten. What was sequenced was peripheral blood. The receptors come from a human donor in a cohort sampled during active COVID-19.

The CDR3 DNA reads as TGTGCCAGCTCAGGGGGAGACTACGTAGTTGGCTACACCTTC. Protein product: CASSGGDYVVGYTF. The chain links TRBV5-4 to TRBJ1-2, with 7 bases aligning to TRBD1. Germline V gene data show CDR1 as SGHNT and CDR2 as YYREEE (reference sequence). The V segment lost 7 bases and the J segment 7 bases; nucleotides outside the gene matches: 13. CDR3 length: 14 residues.

The chain links TRBV6-5 to TRBJ1-4; D ambiguous. V was clipped by 0 bases and J by 5 bases, with 10 bases between them. There are 15 residues in the CDR3. The germline V gene has CDR1 MNHEY and CDR2 SVGAGI. In nucleotides, the CDR3 is TGTGCCAGCAGTTACTCGACCCGGAGCAATGAAAAACTGTTTTTT. Translating gives CASSYSTRSNEKLFF.

The V and J genes are TRBV12-3 or TRBV12-4 and TRBJ2-7; D is perhaps TRBD2 (5 bases). Deletions cut 3 bases from V and 6 bases from J, with 6 bases between. CDR3 length equals 11 residues. CDR3 coding DNA: TGTGCCAGCAGTTTCGGACTCGAGCAGTACTTC. It yields the protein CASSFGLEQYF.

The chain links TRBV11-2 to TRBJ2-2; D perhaps matches TRBD1 (6 bases). Germline CDR1 SGHAT, CDR2 FQNNGV. The CDR3 runs 12 residues. The germline V and J ends were trimmed by 7 bases and 8 bases, with 11 bases remaining between them. CDR3 amino acids: CASTRGGGELFF. The CDR3 region has the DNA TGTGCCAGCACCAGGGGTGGGGGGGAGCTGTTTTTT. The full variable domain, rest sourced from reference TRBV11-2 and TRBJ2-2, is EAGVAQSPRYKIIEKRQSVAFWCNPISGHATLYWYQQILGQGPKLLIQFQNNGVVDDSQLPKDRFSAERLKGVDSTLKIQPAKLEDSAVYLCASTRGGGELFFGEGSRLTVL.

This chain links TRBV24-1 with TRBJ2-2, with no clear D. Germline CDR1 is KGHDR and CDR2 is SFDVKD. V lost 2 bases and J 3 bases, leaving 6 bases between the germline ends. The CDR3 length is 14 residues. CDR3 DNA sequence: TGTGCCACCAGTGATTCCGGAGACACCGGGGAGCTGTTTTTT. It specifies CATSDSGDTGELFF.

V gene TRBV3-1 (or the pseudogene TRBV3-2) combines with J gene TRBJ2-7; D ambiguous. The germline gives CDR1 LGHDT, CDR2 YNNKEL (reference sequence). The CDR3 totals 14 residues. V lost 1 base and J 2 bases, leaving 9 bases between the germline ends. CDR3 sequence: CASSQGAPPYEQYF. The CDR3, as DNA: TGTGCCAGCAGCCAAGGAGCACCGCCCTACGAGCAGTACTTC.

The sample holds a few counts of this clone. This chain connects TRBV7-8 to TRBJ1-2, with a weak D call TRBD1 (5 bases). The germline gives CDR1 SGHVS, CDR2 FQNEAQ. The CDR3 consists of 13 residues. With 3 bases removed from V and 4 bases from J, the gap between germline ends came to 9 bases. CDR3 DNA: TGTGCCAGCAGCTTTACCCAGGGCTATGGCTACACCTTC. Translation: CASSFTQGYGYTF.